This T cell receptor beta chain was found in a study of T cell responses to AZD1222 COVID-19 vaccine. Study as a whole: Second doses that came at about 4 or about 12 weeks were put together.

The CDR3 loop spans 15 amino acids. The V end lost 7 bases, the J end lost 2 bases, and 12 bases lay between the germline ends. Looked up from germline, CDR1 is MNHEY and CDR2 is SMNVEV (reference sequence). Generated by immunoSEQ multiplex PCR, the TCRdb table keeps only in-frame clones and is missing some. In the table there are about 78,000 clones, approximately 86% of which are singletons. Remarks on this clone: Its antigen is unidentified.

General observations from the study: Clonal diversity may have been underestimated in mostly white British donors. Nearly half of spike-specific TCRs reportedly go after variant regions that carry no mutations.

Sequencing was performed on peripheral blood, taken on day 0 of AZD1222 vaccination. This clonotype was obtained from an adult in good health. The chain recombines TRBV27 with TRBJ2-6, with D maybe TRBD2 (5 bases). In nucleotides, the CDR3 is TGTGCCAGCACCCTGGACTCTGCTGGGGCCAACGTCCTGACTTTC. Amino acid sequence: CASTLDSAGANVLTF.